This TCR beta chain was recorded in a study of Tregs in tolerant kidney transplant recipients. Study summary: Recipients received nonmyeloablative bone marrow transplants from related graft donors, with transient mixed chimerism. Study-wide results and caveats: Biological reproducibility was not directly addressed in this study. Changing PCR primers prevented nucleotide comparison between some patients' samples. Donor-specific Treg expansion exceeded global Treg expansion in tolerant patients, suggesting antigen drive.

The method was immunoSEQ multiplex PCR; TCRdb's version includes in-frame clones alone and lacks a portion of them. This listing includes about 2,000 clones. From germline, CDR1 is LNHDA and CDR2 SQIVND (reference sequence). V lost 8 bases and J lost 0, with 13 bases in between. The CDR3 has 14 residues. Details on this clone: Its antigen is not known. Read data end 3 residues before the CDR3 end; the end is taken from the germline J gene.

Recipient PBMCs carried a CFSE label and met irradiated graft donor PBMCs for over 5 days before FACS sorting. The chain carries TRBV19 and TRBJ1-1; D gene ambiguous. The clonotype comes from a human patient who received a combined kidney and bone marrow transplant. The sample consisted of CD8+ T cells from blood cultured with allogeneic cells, taken before the transplant. The CDR3 here is CASSNYLLNTEAFF. CDR3 bases read: TGTGCCAGTTCCAACTACCTTTTGAACACTGAA.